The 17 T cell receptor beta chains reported below all come from one sample, sequenced in a study of cytotoxic CD8 clonotypes in ibrutinib-treated CLL. TCRdb's table, derived via immunoSEQ multiplex PCR, lists solely in-frame clones and lacks some. The sample has 110,000 to 150,000 clones, roughly 80% seen once. Material: PBMCs, obtained after 12 months of ibrutinib treatment. The source is a human donor with chronic lymphocytic leukemia.

This chain links TRBV5-1 with TRBJ2-7; no clear D. Germline CDR1 reads SGHRS; CDR2 reads YFSETQ. The V and J ends lost 0 bases and 5 bases respectively, with 12 bases between them. The CDR3 has 14 amino acids. The CDR3 nucleotides are TGCGCCAGCAGCTTGGAGGGCAGTACCCACGAGCAGTACTTC. It codes for CASSLEGSTHEQYF.

The chain joins TRBV20-1 to TRBJ2-1, with D unresolved. The CDR3 covers 11 residues. The germline V gene encodes CDR1 DFQATT and CDR2 SNEGSKA (reference sequence). Trimming took 6 bases from V and 8 from J, leaving 11 bases between them. CDR3 coding DNA: TGCAGTGCCAGTCGAGACGATGAGCAGTTCTTC. This codes for CSASRDDEQFF.

This rearrangement joins TRBV29-1 to TRBJ1-1; D is possibly TRBD1 (5 bases). V lost 7 bases and J lost 0, with 9 bases in between. The germline V gene encodes CDR1 SQVTM and CDR2 ANQGSEA. The CDR3 is 12 residues long. The CDR3 DNA reads as TGCAGCGCGACAGTTTTGAACACTGAAGCTTTCTTT. Translated: CSATVLNTEAFF.

The gene calls are TRBV11-2 and TRBJ2-7, with D perhaps matching TRBD1 (6 bases). V was clipped by 5 bases and J by 4 bases, with 21 bases between them. The CDR3 runs to 16 residues. Looked up from germline, CDR1 is SGHAT and CDR2 is FQNNGV. The CDR3: CASSRASPEQGYEQYF. The DNA for the CDR3 is TGTGCCAGCAGCCGTGCGAGTCCCGAACAGGGTTACGAGCAGTACTTC. Complete variable domain (other parts from reference TRBV11-2 and TRBJ2-7): EAGVAQSPRYKIIEKRQSVAFWCNPISGHATLYWYQQILGQGPKLLIQFQNNGVVDDSQLPKDRFSAERLKGVDSTLKIQPAKLEDSAVYLCASSRASPEQGYEQYFGPGTRLTVT.

This clone was seen many times. V usage is TRBV4-3 and J usage is TRBJ1-2; D might be TRBD1 (6 bases). Trimming took 1 base from V and 8 from J, leaving 17 bases between them. From germline, CDR1 is LGHNA and CDR2 YSLEER. The CDR3 totals 15 residues. The CDR3 DNA reads TGCGCCAGCAGCCAAGTGCTTGGGGGCCAAGGGGGCTACACCTTC. Translation: CASSQVLGGQGGYTF.

The rearrangement uses TRBV9 and TRBJ1-4; D uncertain. The CDR3 consists of 14 residues. V was trimmed by 2 bases and J by 7 bases, leaving 12 bases between them. Germline loops: CDR1 SGDLS, CDR2 YYNGEE. CDR3 region: CASSVSGEGEKLFF. The CDR3 DNA is TGTGCCAGCAGCGTGTCCGGGGAGGGTGAAAAACTGTTTTTT.

This clone has a single count. The gene calls are TRBV7-8 and TRBJ1-2; unclear D gene. This CDR3 comprises 13 residues. Germline-derived CDR1 and CDR2 are SGHVS and FQNEAQ. Trimming removed 0 bases at V and 4 bases at J, with 6 bases between. The CDR3 region has the DNA TGTGCCAGCAGCTTAGCCAGGAGCTATGGCTACACCTTC. Its protein is CASSLARSYGYTF.

This clone has at least ten counts. This chain joins TRBV7-9 and TRBJ1-1; D is uncertain. Deletions cut 0 bases from V and 1 base from J, with 6 bases between. CDR3 size: 14 residues. Germline-derived CDR1 and CDR2 are SEHNR and FQNEAQ (reference sequence). CDR3 DNA: TGTGCCAGCAGCTTAGCTTCGGGGAACACTGAAGCTTTCTTT. Protein product: CASSLASGNTEAFF.

The V and J genes are TRBV6-5 and TRBJ1-6; D may be TRBD1 (6 bases). V was clipped by 5 bases and J by 7 bases, with 15 bases between them. The CDR3 is made up of 15 amino acids. Germline V gives CDR1 MNHEY, CDR2 SVGAGI. In DNA form, the CDR3 reads TGTGCCAGCAGTCCGATGGACAGAAAAAATTCACCCCTCCACTTT. Its translation is CASSPMDRKNSPLHF.

This sequence joins TRBV9 and TRBJ2-5; D may be TRBD1 (5 bases). V was shortened by 4 bases and J by 0 bases, with 7 bases between the two germline ends. The CDR3 has 13 residues. Germline V gene data show CDR1 as SGDLS and CDR2 as YYNGEE. The CDR3 loop is CASSMDNQETQYF. CDR3 DNA: TGTGCCAGCAGCATGGACAACCAAGAGACCCAGTACTTC.

This clone was seen once. The chain uses TRBV9 and TRBJ2-2, with D unclear. V lost 6 bases to trimming and J lost 5 bases, with 17 bases between them. Germline-derived CDR1 and CDR2 are SGDLS and YYNGEE. The CDR3 length is 15 residues. The CDR3 DNA reads as TGTGCCAGCACAGTCAGCGCCCGAACGACCGGGGAGCTGTTTTTT. The encoded protein is CASTVSARTTGELFF.

This chain joins TRBV30 and TRBJ1-4; D call uncertain. Germline V gene sequence: CDR1 GTSNPN, CDR2 SVGIG (reference sequence). The length of the CDR3 is 17 residues. Trimming took 4 bases from V and 5 from J, leaving 23 bases between them. CDR3 DNA: TGTGCCTGGAACGGCGGAGTGCGCGGCAGGCGAAATGAAAAACTGTTTTTT. This encodes CAWNGGVRGRRNEKLFF.

The chain joins TRBV7-3 to TRBJ2-1, with 11 bases aligning to TRBD2. J gave up 5 bases and V 6 bases, and 3 bases lay outside the gene matches. The CDR3 contains 14 residues. Germline CDR1 and CDR2: SGHTA and FQGTGA. In DNA form, the CDR3 reads TGTGCCAGCAGTAGACTAGCGGGGAACAATGAGCAGTTCTTC. Its translation is CASSRLAGNNEQFF.

CDR3 loop: CASSVGRQAINYGYTF. CDR3 in DNA: TGTGCCAGCAGCGTAGGTCGACAGGCAATTAACTATGGCTACACCTTC. The V and J genes are TRBV9 and TRBJ1-2; D perhaps matches TRBD1 (6 bases). There are 16 residues in the CDR3. V was pared by 0 bases and J by 1 base, with 13 bases between. Germline V gives CDR1 SGDLS, CDR2 YYNGEE.

The chain recombines TRBV28 with TRBJ2-7; D is unclear. The CDR3 sequence is 14 residues long. Trimming pared 9 bases from V and 1 base from J, leaving 16 bases between. The germline CDR1 and CDR2 sequences are MDHEN and SYDVKM. In DNA, the CDR3 is TGTGCCAGTAAGTCCTACGGGCCGTCCTACGAGCAGTACTTC. Encoded protein: CASKSYGPSYEQYF.

This clone was seen once. The chain uses TRBV9 and TRBJ2-2; 15 bases match TRBD2. Germline V CDR1 and CDR2: SGDLS, YYNGEE. The J segment lost 0 bases and the V segment lost 3 bases, leaving 9 bases of the junction unmatched. This CDR3 has 20 residues. CDR3 sequence reads: CASSALGTSGGQTNTGELFF. The CDR3 DNA sequence: TGTGCCAGCAGCGCCTTAGGGACTAGCGGGGGGCAAACGAACACCGGGGAGCTGTTTTTT.

The chain couples TRBV6-5 to TRBJ1-1; 8 nucleotides match TRBD1. Looked up from germline, CDR1 is MNHEY and CDR2 is SVGAGI. This CDR3 comprises 14 residues. V shed 6 bases, J shed 4 bases, and the junction held 7 bases outside the gene matches. CDR3 sequence: CASRLDRGGTEAFF. In DNA form, the CDR3 reads TGTGCCAGCAGACTAGACAGGGGTGGCACTGAAGCTTTCTTT.